Given below is one TCR beta chain in context. The CDR3 is 19 amino acids. After removal of 0 bases from V and 2 bases from J, the junction contained 12 bases not matched to a gene. From germline, CDR1 is SGHVS and CDR2 FQNEAQ. Authors' processing steps: Amplification from reference gene primers served as the basis for estimated nucleated cell counts. Profiled with immunoSEQ multiplex PCR; TCRdb holds only in-frame clones, not every one. The D gene and trimming were derived from the DNA, and the V and J assignments and clone size from that table. The sample shows about 100,000 clones, about 90% of them seen only once. The sample originates from a study of blood T cell repertoires in COVID-19. For the study at large: Samples representing acute and convalescent COVID-19 were sourced from the United States, Italy and Spain.

The rearrangement uses TRBV7-8 and TRBJ2-2; 7 nucleotides match TRBD2. The sample consisted of peripheral blood. This clonotype was obtained from a man aged 40-49 years with active or convalescent COVID-19. CDR3 DNA sequence: TGTGCCAGCAGCTTAGCGACGGCGACTAGCAGATTAAACACCGGGGAGCTGTTTTTT. Residues: CASSLATATSRLNTGELFF.